This T cell receptor beta chain was obtained from a study of blood T cell repertoires in COVID-19. For the study at large: Some COVID-19 samples were acute and others convalescent; all came from the United States, Italy and Spain. T cells, B-cell-depleted T cells, or PBMCs supplied cDNA or gDNA.

In the source study's methods: Quantification of nucleated cells was approximated via reference gene primer amplification. Clones were read by immunoSEQ multiplex PCR, and TCRdb kept only the in-frame ones, dropping some. That table supplies the V and J calls and clone size; D and trimming were determined from the DNA. The repertoire holds hundreds of thousands of clones, with around 90% as singletons. The CDR3 extends over 18 amino acids. The germline CDR1 and CDR2 sequences are SGHDN and FVKESK. V gave up 0 bases and J gave up 2 bases; unmatched junction bases: 8. Seattle cases were enrolled at active infection and followed longitudinally.

This clonotype was obtained from a woman in her 30s with COVID-19, enrolled during active disease. The chain uses TRBV14 and TRBJ2-5; 11 positions agree with TRBD1. The sample taken for sequencing was peripheral blood. CDR3 amino acids: CASSQDAPGTGGQETQYF. As DNA, the CDR3 is TGTGCCAGCAGCCAAGACGCCCCCGGGACAGGGGGGCAAGAGACCCAGTACTTC.